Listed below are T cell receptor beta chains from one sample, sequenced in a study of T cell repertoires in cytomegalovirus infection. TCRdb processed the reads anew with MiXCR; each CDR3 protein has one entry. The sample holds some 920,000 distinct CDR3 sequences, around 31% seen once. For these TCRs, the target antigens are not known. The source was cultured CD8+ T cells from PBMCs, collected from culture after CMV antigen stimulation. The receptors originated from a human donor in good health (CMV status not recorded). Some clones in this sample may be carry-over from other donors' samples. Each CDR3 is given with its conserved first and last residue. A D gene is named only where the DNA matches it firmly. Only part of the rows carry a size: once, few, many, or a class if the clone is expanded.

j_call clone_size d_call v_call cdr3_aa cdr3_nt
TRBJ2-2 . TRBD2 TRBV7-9 CASSFTSGGPNGELFF TGTGCCAGCAGCTTTACTAGCGGGGGCCCGAACGGGGAGCTGTTTTTT
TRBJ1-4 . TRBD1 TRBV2 CASSERRQGDEKLFF TGTGCCAGCAGTGAAAGGCGGCAGGGGGATGAAAAACTGTTTTTT
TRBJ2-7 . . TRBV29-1 CSVTLTGFYEQYF TGCAGCGTTACCCTGACAGGTTTCTACGAGCAGTACTTC
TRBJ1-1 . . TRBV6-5 CASSYDTTTEAFF TGTGCCAGCAGTTACGACACGACCACTGAAGCTTTCTTT
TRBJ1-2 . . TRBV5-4 CASSLFPTPTVNYGYTF TGTGCCAGCAGCTTGTTCCCGACTCCTACGGTGAACTATGGCTACACCTTC
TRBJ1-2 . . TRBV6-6 CASSLRGQDRANYGYTF TGTGCCAGCAGTCTCAGGGGCCAGGACCGAGCTAACTATGGCTACACCTTC
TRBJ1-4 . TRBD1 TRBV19 CASSDADRKIEKLFF TGTGCCAGTAGCGACGCGGACAGGAAAATTGAAAAACTGTTTTTT
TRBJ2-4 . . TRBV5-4 CASSLALGAGDIQYF TGTGCCAGCAGCTTGGCGTTGGGGGCGGGGGACATTCAGTACTTC
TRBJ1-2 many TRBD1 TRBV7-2 CASSLETFDRGLGYTF TGTGCCAGCAGCTTAGAAACCTTCGACAGGGGGCTCGGCTACACCTTC
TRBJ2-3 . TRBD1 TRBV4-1 CASSIRDRVTDTQYF TGCGCCAGCAGCATCCGGGACAGGGTAACAGATACGCAGTATTTT
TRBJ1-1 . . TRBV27 CASSLFPGNTEAFF TGTGCCAGCAGTTTATTTCCGGGGAACACTGAAGCTTTCTTT
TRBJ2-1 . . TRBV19 CASSVGHNNEQFF TGTGCCAGTAGTGTGGGACATAACAATGAGCAGTTCTTC
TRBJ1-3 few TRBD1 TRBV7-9 CASSPTNPGTGPRNTIYF TGTGCCAGCAGCCCTACCAACCCGGGGACAGGACCGCGAAACACCATATATTTT
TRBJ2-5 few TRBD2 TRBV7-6 CASSPERPGGPQTQYF TGTGCCAGCAGCCCGGAAAGGCCGGGGGGGCCGCAGACCCAGTACTTC
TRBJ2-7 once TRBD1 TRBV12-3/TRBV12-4 CASTPGQGAFDEQYF TGTGCCAGCACCCCAGGACAGGGGGCTTTTGACGAGCAGTACTTC
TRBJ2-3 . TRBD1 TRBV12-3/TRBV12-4 CASNNSGTGESSTDTQYF TGTGCCAGCAACAATTCCGGGACAGGGGAAAGTAGCACAGATACGCAGTATTTT
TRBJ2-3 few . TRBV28 CASSFRRGSSTDTQYF TGTGCCAGCAGTTTTCGGCGGGGTAGTAGCACAGATACGCAGTATTTT
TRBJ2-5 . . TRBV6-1 CASSEWADQETQYF TGTGCCAGCAGTGAATGGGCAGACCAAGAGACCCAGTACTTC
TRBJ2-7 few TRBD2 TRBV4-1 CASSQESGGISYEQYF TGCGCCAGCAGCCAAGAGAGCGGGGGGATTTCCTACGAGCAGTACTTC
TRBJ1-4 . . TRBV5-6 CASSPSLGGDSNEKLFF TGTGCCAGCTCCCCCTCCCTAGGGGGAGACTCTAATGAAAAACTGTTTTTT
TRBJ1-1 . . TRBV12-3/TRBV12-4 CASSLWDSGSENTEAFF TGTGCCAGCAGTTTGTGGGACTCAGGGTCCGAGAACACTGAAGCTTTCTTT
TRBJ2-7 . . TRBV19 CASSIAEGSYEQYF TGTGCCAGTAGTATCGCCGAAGGGAGCTACGAGCAGTACTTC
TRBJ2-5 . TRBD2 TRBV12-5 CASGLPLVSSGGNRETQYF TGTGCTAGTGGTTTGCCACTGGTGTCTAGCGGGGGAAATAGAGAGACCCAGTACTTC
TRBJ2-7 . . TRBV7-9 CASSSSNREYYEQYF TGTGCCAGCAGCTCGTCGAACAGGGAATATTACGAGCAGTACTTC
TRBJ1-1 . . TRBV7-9 CASSLDGTPDAEAFF TGTGCCAGCAGCTTAGACGGGACGCCCGACGCTGAAGCTTTCTTT
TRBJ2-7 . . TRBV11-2 CASSLDVGNSYEQYF TGTGCCAGCAGCTTAGATGTGGGGAACTCCTACGAGCAGTACTTC
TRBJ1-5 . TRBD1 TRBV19 CASSIAPGQGFGQPQHF TGTGCCAGTAGTATAGCCCCGGGACAGGGGTTCGGTCAGCCCCAGCATTTT